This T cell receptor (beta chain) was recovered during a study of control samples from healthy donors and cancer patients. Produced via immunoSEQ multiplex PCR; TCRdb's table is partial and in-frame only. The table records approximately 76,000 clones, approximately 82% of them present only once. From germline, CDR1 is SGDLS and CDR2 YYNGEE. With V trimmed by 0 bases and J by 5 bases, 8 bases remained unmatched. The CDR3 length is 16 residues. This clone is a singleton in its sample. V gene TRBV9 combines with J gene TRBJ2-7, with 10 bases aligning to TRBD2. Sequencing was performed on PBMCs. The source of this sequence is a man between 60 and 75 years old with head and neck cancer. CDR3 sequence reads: CASSVGLAGDADEQYF. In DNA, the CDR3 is TGTGCCAGCAGCGTAGGGCTAGCGGGGGATGCCGACGAGCAGTACTTC.